This T cell receptor (beta chain) originates from a study of blood T cell repertoires in COVID-19. How the authors handled the data: Reference gene primers were amplified, and this amplification served to estimate nucleated cell counts. The assay was immunoSEQ multiplex PCR, and TCRdb's table has in-frame clones only and misses some. From that table come the V and J calls and clone size; the DNA was used to work out D and trimming. The sample includes roughly 250,000 clones, 75% to 90% of them seen just once. The clonotype originates from a woman aged 60 to 75 with active or convalescent COVID-19. Material for sequencing was peripheral blood.

DNA for the CDR3: TGTGCCAGCAGCCAATTCGACATCAAAAACATTCAGTACTTC. Its translation: CASSQFDIKNIQYF. The V gene is TRBV16, the J gene TRBJ2-4; D not certain. The CDR3 totals 14 residues. Germline CDR1 is KGHSY and CDR2 is FQNENV. V was clipped by 1 base and J by 3 bases, with 7 bases between them.